Shown below are 2 T cell receptor beta chains from a single sample sequenced in a study of human T cells and chemical hapten exposure. TCRdb re-derived calls from the 5' RACE reads in MiXCR, one entry per CDR3 protein. This sample yields 130,000 or so distinct CDR3 sequences, of which 4.1% are seen a single time; over 1.1% belongs to the top ten. The authors extracted total RNA from unfractionated whole blood. Every receptor here comes from a female donor in good health.

This clonotype was observed many times. This sequence joins TRBV29-1 and TRBJ2-7; 13 nucleotides match TRBD2. CDR3 length: 15 amino acids. Germline V gene lookup returns CDR1 SQVTM and CDR2 ANQGSEA. Trimming at V came to 4 bases and at J to 4 bases, leaving 7 bases not matched to a gene. CDR3 DNA sequence: TGCAGCGTTGCCCCGGGACTAGCGGGATCATACGAGCAGTACTTC. Translated: CSVAPGLAGSYEQYF.

This clonotype was seen at least ten times. V is TRBV9 and J is TRBJ2-7; unclear D gene. V lost 0 bases and J lost 2, with 12 bases in between. This CDR3 contains 15 residues. Germline values: CDR1 SGDLS, CDR2 YYNGEE. The CDR3 DNA reads TGTGCCAGCAGCGTAGGGGGTATACCGACCTACGAGCAGTACTTC. Translated, it gives CASSVGGIPTYEQYF. Looking up the rest from reference TRBV9 and TRBJ2-7 gives the full variable domain: DSGVTQTPKHLITATGQRVTLRCSPRSGDLSVYWYQQSLDQGLQFLIQYYNGEERAKGNILERFSAQQFPDLHSELNLSSLELGDSALYFCASSVGGIPTYEQYFGPGTRLTVT.